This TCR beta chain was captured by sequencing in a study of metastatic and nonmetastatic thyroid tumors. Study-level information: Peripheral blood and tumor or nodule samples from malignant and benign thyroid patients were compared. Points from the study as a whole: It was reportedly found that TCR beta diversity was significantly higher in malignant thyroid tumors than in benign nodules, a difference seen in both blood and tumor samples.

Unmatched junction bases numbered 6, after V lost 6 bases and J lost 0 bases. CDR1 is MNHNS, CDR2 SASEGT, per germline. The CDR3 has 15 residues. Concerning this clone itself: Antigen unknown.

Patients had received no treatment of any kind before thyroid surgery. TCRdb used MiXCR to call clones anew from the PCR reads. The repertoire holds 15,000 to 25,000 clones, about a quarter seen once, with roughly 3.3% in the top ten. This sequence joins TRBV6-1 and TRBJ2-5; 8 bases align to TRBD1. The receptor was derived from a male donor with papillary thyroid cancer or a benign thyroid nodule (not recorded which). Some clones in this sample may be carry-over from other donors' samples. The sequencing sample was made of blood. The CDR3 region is CASREGQANQETQYF. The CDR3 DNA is TGTGCCAGCAGGGAGGGACAGGCGAACCAAGAGACCCAGTACTTC.